One and the same sample provided the 11 T cell receptor beta chains below, sequenced in a study of Graves' ophthalmopathy and Graves' hyperthyroidism (dated by TCRdb to 2016 to 2019). The sequencing machine was an Illumina HiSeq 2000. For repertoire sequencing, TCR beta CDR3 regions were amplified from RNA transcripts. The first round was an RT-PCR using HTBI primers with the Qiagen OneStep RT-PCR kit, and this first round was followed by a second-round multiplex PCR, then size selection and purification. Through fastp at Q25 and MiXCR, TCRdb rebuilt clones from the public reads, retaining in-frame beta chains. When rows share a CDR3 protein, they turn into one entry using the most common DNA and genes. In this sample the table shows just over 400,000 distinct CDR3 sequences, about 21% of which occur a single time. The leading ten clones occupy under 3.5% of the sample. The sequenced sample consisted of peripheral blood. These receptors were taken from a woman aged 18-29 years with stable Graves' hyperthyroidism. Donor details come from another sample of the same person, matched by shared clones.

The chain uses TRBV6-5 and TRBJ2-7; unclear D gene. CDR1 and CDR2 (germline): MNHEY, SVGAGI. V lost 4 bases and J 1 base, leaving 17 bases between the germline ends. This CDR3 has 16 residues. In nucleotides, the CDR3 is TGTGCCAGCAGTTTATTCTTGCTACCAGGATCCTACGAGCAGTACTTC. It codes for CASSLFLLPGSYEQYF.

This chain uses TRBV5-6 with TRBJ2-7; 9 bases align to TRBD1. The CDR3 extends over 14 amino acids. With V trimmed by 2 bases and J by 3 bases, 3 bases remained unmatched. Looked up from germline, CDR1 is SGHDT and CDR2 is YYEEEE. The CDR3 reads CASSLGTGHYEQYF. As DNA, the CDR3 is TGTGCCAGCAGCTTAGGGACAGGGCACTACGAGCAGTACTTC. The variable domain in full, with the rest retrieved from reference TRBV5-6 and TRBJ2-7, is DAGVTQSPTHLIKTRGQQVTLRCSPKSGHDTVSWYQQALGQGPQFIFQYYEEEERQRGNFPDRFSGHQFPNYSSELNVNALLLGDSALYLCASSLGTGHYEQYFGPGTRLTVT.

This clonotype was recorded only once. The chain combines TRBV6-2 or TRBV6-3 with TRBJ1-6; TRBD1 aligns across 8 bases. J was trimmed by 8 bases and V by 7 bases; bases with no gene match: 7. The CDR3 is 14 residues long. Germline CDR1 is MNHEY and CDR2 is SVGEGT. The CDR3 sequence is CASTDRGRDSPLHF. The CDR3 DNA reads as TGTGCCAGCACCGACAGGGGACGGGATTCACCCCTCCACTTT.

In its sample, this clonotype was seen many times. This chain links TRBV9 with TRBJ2-7; D remains ambiguous. From germline, CDR1 is SGDLS and CDR2 YYNGEE. This CDR3 is 14 amino acids long. Trimming pared 0 bases from V and 7 bases from J, leaving 14 bases between. Written as DNA, the CDR3 is TGTGCCAGCAGCGTAGGAGTTACCTCTAGGGAGCAGTACTTC. It translates to CASSVGVTSREQYF.

This clonotype was recorded at least ten times. This sequence joins TRBV6-5 and TRBJ2-5, with D tentatively TRBD1 or TRBD2 (5 bases each). Trimming cost V 2 bases and J 1 base, with 8 bases left between them. The germline gives CDR1 MNHEY, CDR2 SVGAGI. The CDR3 has 14 amino acids. The CDR3 coding sequence is TGTGCCAGCAGTTACGGTGGGGGCCAAGAGACCCAGTACTTC. Translation: CASSYGGGQETQYF.

The V call is TRBV6-1, the J call TRBJ2-5, with a possible D match to TRBD2 (6 bases). Trimming pared 3 bases from V and 4 bases from J, leaving 12 bases between. This CDR3 has 14 amino acids. Per the germline V gene, CDR1 is MNHNS and CDR2 is SASEGT. The CDR3 bases are TGTGCCAGCAGTGACCCGGGACTTCGAGAGACCCAGTACTTC. This translates into CASSDPGLRETQYF.

Points on this clonotype: A much larger clone lies a single base off, so this may be a read error. The rearrangement uses TRBV28 and TRBJ1-6; D ambiguous. The length of the CDR3 is 13 residues. Germline lookup yields CDR1 MDHEN and CDR2 SYDVKM. DNA for the CDR3: TGTGCCAGCAGGCGGTCCTATAATTCACCCATCCACTTT. Translation gives CASRRSYNSPIHF.

The table lists this clonotype with many counts. The rearrangement uses TRBV29-1 and TRBJ1-1; D not certain. V was clipped by 5 bases and J by 2 bases, with 9 bases between them. CDR1 SQVTM and CDR2 ANQGSEA come from the germline V gene. This CDR3 has 12 residues. The CDR3 DNA follows: TGCAGCGTTCCCGGATTCAACACTGAAGCTTTCTTT. Residues: CSVPGFNTEAFF.

At least ten counts were recorded for this clonotype. J is TRBJ1-2 and V is TRBV20-1, with 7 bases that match TRBD1. The CDR3 loop spans 12 amino acids. V was pared by 4 bases and J by 5 bases, with 4 bases of the junction left unmatched. Germline V CDR1 and CDR2: DFQATT, SNEGSKA (reference sequence). CDR3 amino acids: CSATTGDYGYTF. CDR3 DNA sequence: TGCAGTGCTACCACAGGGGATTATGGCTACACCTTC.

This clonotype appeared many times. The V call is TRBV7-2, the J call TRBJ1-1, with a possible D match to TRBD1 (5 bases). Germline V gene data show CDR1 as SGHTA and CDR2 as FQGNSA. This CDR3 is built from 13 residues. V was trimmed by 5 bases and J by 4 bases, leaving 11 bases between them. In DNA form, the CDR3 reads TGTGCCAGCAGCATCTTGGGGGGCACTGAAGCTTTCTTT. It yields the protein CASSILGGTEAFF. The full variable domain, with the rest looked up from reference TRBV7-2 and TRBJ1-1, is GAGVSQSPSNKVTEKGKDVELRCDPISGHTALYWYRQSLGQGLEFLIYFQGNSAPDKSGLPSDRFSAERTGGSVSTLTIQRTQQEDSAVYLCASSILGGTEAFFGQGTRLTVV.

This clonotype came up many times. J is TRBJ2-5 and V is TRBV11-2; 7 bases line up with TRBD1. CDR1 is SGHAT, CDR2 FQNNGV, per germline. The CDR3 has 14 residues. J lost 3 bases, V lost 0 bases, and 1 base had no gene match. This chain's CDR3 is CASSLEQGEETQYF. The CDR3, as DNA: TGTGCCAGCAGCTTAGAGCAGGGGGAAGAGACCCAGTACTTC.